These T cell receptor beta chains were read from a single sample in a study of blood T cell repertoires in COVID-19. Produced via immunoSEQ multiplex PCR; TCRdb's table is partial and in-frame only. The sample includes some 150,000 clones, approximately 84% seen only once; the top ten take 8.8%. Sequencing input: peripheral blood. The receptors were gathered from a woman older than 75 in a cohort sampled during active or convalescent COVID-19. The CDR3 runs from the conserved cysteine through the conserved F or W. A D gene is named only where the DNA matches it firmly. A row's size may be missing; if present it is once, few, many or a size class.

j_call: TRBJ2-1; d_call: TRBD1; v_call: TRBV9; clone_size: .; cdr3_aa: CASSATPEQGQNNEQFF; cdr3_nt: TGTGCCAGCAGCGCCACCCCCGAACAGGGGCAGAACAATGAGCAGTTCTTC
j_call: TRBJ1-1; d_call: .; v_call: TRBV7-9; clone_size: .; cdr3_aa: CASSLAGQNKAFF; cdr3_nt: TGTGCCAGCAGCTTAGCTGGACAGAATAAAGCTTTCTTT
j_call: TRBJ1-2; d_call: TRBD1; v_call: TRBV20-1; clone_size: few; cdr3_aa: CSASPGQVGYGYTF; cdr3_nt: TGCAGTGCTAGTCCCGGACAGGTTGGGTATGGCTACACCTTC
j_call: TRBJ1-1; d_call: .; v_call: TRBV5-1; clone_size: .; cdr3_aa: CASSLVGGNTEAFF; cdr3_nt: TGCGCCAGCAGCTTGGTAGGCGGGAACACTGAAGCTTTCTTT
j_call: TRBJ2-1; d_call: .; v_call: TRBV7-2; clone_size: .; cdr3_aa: CASSLVTTVSYNEQFF; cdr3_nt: TGTGCCAGCAGCTTAGTTACGACAGTATCTTACAATGAGCAGTTCTTC
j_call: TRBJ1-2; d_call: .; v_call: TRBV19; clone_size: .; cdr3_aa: CASSTTDRLYGYTF; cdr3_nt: TGTGCCAGTAGTACAACGGACAGACTCTATGGCTACACCTTC
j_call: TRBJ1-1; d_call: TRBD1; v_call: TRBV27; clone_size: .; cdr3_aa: CASSQMDRGSGSEAFF; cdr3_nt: TGTGCCAGCAGTCAAATGGACAGGGGGTCCGGATCTGAAGCTTTCTTT
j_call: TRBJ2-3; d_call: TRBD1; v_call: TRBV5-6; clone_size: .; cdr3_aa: CASSPLDRDFWDTQYF; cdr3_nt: TGTGCCAGCAGCCCGTTGGACAGGGACTTCTGGGATACGCAGTATTTT
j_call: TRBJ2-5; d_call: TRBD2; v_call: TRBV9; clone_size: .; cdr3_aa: CASTPLLGGSQETQYF; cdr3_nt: TGTGCCAGCACCCCCCTGTTGGGGGGGTCCCAAGAGACCCAGTACTTC
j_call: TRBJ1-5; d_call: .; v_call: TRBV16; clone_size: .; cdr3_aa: CASSQAGTSNQPQHF; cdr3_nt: TGTGCCAGCAGCCAAGCCGGGACAAGCAATCAGCCCCAGCATTTT
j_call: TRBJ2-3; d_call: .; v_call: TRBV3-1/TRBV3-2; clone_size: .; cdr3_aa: CASSQDFSTDTQYF; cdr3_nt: TGTGCCAGCAGCCAAGACTTTAGCACAGATACGCAGTATTTT
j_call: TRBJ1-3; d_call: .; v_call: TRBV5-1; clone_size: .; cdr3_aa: CASSLGRYSGNTIYF; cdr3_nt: TGCGCCAGCAGCTTGGGGCGGTACTCTGGAAACACCATATATTTT
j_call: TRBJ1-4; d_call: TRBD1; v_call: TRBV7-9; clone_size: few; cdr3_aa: CASSTGQGGHEKLFF; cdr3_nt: TGTGCCAGCAGCACCGGACAGGGTGGGCATGAAAAACTGTTTTTT
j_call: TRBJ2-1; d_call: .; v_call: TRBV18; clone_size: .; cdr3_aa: CASSPGTGEEEQFF; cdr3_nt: TGTGCCAGCTCACCCGGAACCGGCGAGGAGGAGCAGTTCTTC
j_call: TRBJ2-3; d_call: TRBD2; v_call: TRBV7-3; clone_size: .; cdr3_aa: CASSQWLAGGTDTQYF; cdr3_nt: TGTGCCAGCAGCCAGTGGCTAGCGGGGGGGACAGATACGCAGTATTTT
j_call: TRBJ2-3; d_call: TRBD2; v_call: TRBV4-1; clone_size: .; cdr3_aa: CASSQDTPGGGRTDTQYF; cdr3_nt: TGCGCCAGCAGCCAAGATACTCCCGGGGGGGGTCGGACAGATACGCAGTATTTT
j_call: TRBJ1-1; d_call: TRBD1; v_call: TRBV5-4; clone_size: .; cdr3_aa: CASSWDRRNTEAFF; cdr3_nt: TGTGCCAGCAGCTGGGACAGGAGGAACACTGAAGCTTTCTTT
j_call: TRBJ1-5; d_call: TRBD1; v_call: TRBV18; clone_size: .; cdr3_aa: CASSGQGNNQPQHF; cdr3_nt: TGTGCCAGCTCCGGACAGGGGAACAATCAGCCCCAGCATTTT
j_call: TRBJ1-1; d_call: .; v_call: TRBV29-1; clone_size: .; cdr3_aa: CSASGQTNTEAFF; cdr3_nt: TGCAGCGCGTCAGGACAGACGAACACTGAAGCTTTCTTT
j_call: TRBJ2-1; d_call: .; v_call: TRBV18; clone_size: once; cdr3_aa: CASSPGLIEHNEQFF; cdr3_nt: TGTGCCAGCTCACCGGGCCTAATAGAACACAATGAGCAGTTCTTC
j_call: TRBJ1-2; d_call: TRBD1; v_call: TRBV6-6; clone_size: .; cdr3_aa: CASSSTGGSVYGYTF; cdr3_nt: TGTGCCAGCAGTTCTACAGGGGGCTCTGTCTATGGCTACACCTTC
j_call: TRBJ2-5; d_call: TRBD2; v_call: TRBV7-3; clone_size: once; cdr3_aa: CASSLGGFQETQYF; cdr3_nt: TGTGCCAGCAGCCTGGGGGGGTTTCAAGAGACCCAGTACTTC
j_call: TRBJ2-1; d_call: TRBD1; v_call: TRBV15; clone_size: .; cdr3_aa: CATSIRTGQSEQFF; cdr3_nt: TGTGCCACCAGCATAAGGACAGGGCAGAGTGAGCAGTTCTTC
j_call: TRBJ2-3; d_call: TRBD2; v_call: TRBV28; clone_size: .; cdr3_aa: CASSLKAGGQIYTQYF; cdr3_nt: TGTGCCAGCAGTTTAAAGGCGGGGGGGCAAATATACACGCAGTATTTT
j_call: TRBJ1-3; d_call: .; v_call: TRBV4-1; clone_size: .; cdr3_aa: CACGTGSGNTIYF; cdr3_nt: TGCGCCTGCGGGACCGGCTCTGGAAACACCATATATTTT
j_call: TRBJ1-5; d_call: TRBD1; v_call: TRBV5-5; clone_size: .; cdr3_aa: CASSSTGTGGFQPQHF; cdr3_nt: TGTGCCAGCAGCTCAACAGGGACAGGGGGATTTCAGCCCCAGCATTTT
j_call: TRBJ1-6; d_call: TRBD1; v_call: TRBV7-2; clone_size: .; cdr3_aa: CASSLRGQTESPLHF; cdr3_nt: TGTGCCAGCAGCTTAAGGGGGCAGACGGAATCACCCCTCCACTTT
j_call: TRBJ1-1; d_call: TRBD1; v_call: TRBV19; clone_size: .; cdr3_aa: CASSIITGGLKTEAFF; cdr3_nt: TGTGCCAGTAGTATTATAACAGGGGGCCTGAAGACTGAAGCTTTCTTT
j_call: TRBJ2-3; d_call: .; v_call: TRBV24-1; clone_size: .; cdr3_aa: CATSDPSVSTDTQYF; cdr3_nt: TGTGCCACCAGTGACCCTAGCGTTAGCACAGATACGCAGTATTTT
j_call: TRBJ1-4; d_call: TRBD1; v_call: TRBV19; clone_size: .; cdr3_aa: CASSIGGGDEKLFF; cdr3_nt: TGTGCCAGTAGTATCGGAGGGGGCGATGAAAAACTGTTTTTT
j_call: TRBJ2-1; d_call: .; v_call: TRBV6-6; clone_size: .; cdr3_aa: CASSSLFLEQFF; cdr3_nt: TGTGCCAGCAGTTCTTTGTTCTTGGAGCAGTTCTTC
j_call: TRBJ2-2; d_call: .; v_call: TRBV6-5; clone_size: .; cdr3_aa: CASVGTFNTGELFF; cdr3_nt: TGTGCCAGCGTCGGGACTTTCAACACCGGGGAGCTGTTTTTT
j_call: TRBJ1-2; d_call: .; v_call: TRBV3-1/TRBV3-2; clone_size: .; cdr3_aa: CASSQARVDGYTF; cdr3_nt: TGTGCCAGCAGCCAAGCCAGGGTTGATGGCTACACCTTC
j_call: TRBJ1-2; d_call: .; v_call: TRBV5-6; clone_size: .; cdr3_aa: CASSRTSDGYTF; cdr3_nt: TGTGCCAGCAGCAGAACATCAGATGGCTACACCTTC
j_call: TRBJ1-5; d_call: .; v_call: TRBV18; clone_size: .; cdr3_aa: CASSDGTPIGNQPQHF; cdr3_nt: TGTGCCAGCTCGGACGGGACACCTATAGGCAATCAGCCCCAGCATTTT
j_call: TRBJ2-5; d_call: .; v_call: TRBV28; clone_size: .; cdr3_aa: CASSLFIGRTERQETQYF; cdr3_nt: TGTGCCAGCAGTTTATTTATCGGGCGGACAGAAAGACAAGAGACCCAGTACTTC
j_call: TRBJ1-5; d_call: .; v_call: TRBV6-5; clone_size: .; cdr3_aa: CASRYRRGGNQPQHF; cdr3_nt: TGTGCCAGCAGGTACAGGAGGGGCGGCAATCAGCCCCAGCATTTT